These T cell receptor beta chains were read from a single sample in a study of response to subunit inactivated influenza vaccine. TCRdb re-called the RT-PCR reads through MiXCR, storing one row per CDR3 protein. The sample has around 480,000 distinct CDR3 sequences; 16% are singletons. The sample here was CD4+ T cells sorted from PBMCs, taken around 25 months after vaccination. The receptors here all came from a man between 50 and 70 years old who received an inactivated influenza vaccine. The CDR3 runs from the conserved cysteine through the conserved F or W. Each record gives: CDR3 protein, J gene, D gene, V gene. A D gene is named only where the DNA matches it firmly.

CDR3: CASSLGGTDQPQHF
J: TRBJ1-5
D: TRBD1
V: TRBV5-1

CDR3: CASSLAGLARMETQYF
J: TRBJ2-5
D: TRBD2
V: TRBV7-2

CDR3: CASSPDHRLTNEKLFF
J: TRBJ1-4
D: -
V: TRBV6-1

CDR3: CTSSLGQPGLAGDNEQFF
J: TRBJ2-1
D: TRBD2
V: TRBV12-3/TRBV12-4

CDR3: CATSDLTRENEQFF
J: TRBJ2-1
D: TRBD2
V: TRBV24-1

CDR3: CASKSGGTYNEQFF
J: TRBJ2-1
D: TRBD2
V: TRBV6-1

CDR3: CASTNSFGDTEAFF
J: TRBJ1-1
D: -
V: TRBV27

CDR3: CASSLSLTGNTIYF
J: TRBJ1-3
D: -
V: TRBV7-9

CDR3: CASGTGSNNSPLHF
J: TRBJ1-6
D: TRBD1
V: TRBV12-3/TRBV12-4

CDR3: CASSQSKGRRDAGELFF
J: TRBJ2-2
D: -
V: TRBV23-1

CDR3: CASSAGVYEQYF
J: TRBJ2-7
D: TRBD2
V: TRBV12-3/TRBV12-4

CDR3: CASSVDRLAGVNEQFF
J: TRBJ2-1
D: TRBD2
V: TRBV9

CDR3: CAARVEPRDEQFF
J: TRBJ2-1
D: -
V: TRBV6-5